This entry lists 14 T cell receptor beta chains sequenced from one sample in a study of blood T cells in healthy people across ages (dated by TCRdb to 2015 to 2017). Receptor amplification or capture employed 5' RACE. The reads were generated on an Illumina HiSeq 2500. A second roughly 6 to 11 cycle PCR used a sample-barcoded 5' primer and a J-beta primer mix. TCRdb reanalyzed the raw reads on its own, using fastp at Q25 for trimming and MiXCR for clone calling, and kept in-frame beta chains. Duplicate CDR3 protein sequences are folded into a single record with the most common DNA and genes. Across this sample there are about a million distinct CDR3 sequences, with under 50% seen only once. 10% to 15% of the sample rests with the top ten. Material: blood. The origin of the receptors is a man aged 30 to 39 in good health.

The chain is built from TRBV7-2 and TRBJ2-5; 7 bases line up with TRBD1. Germline values: CDR1 SGHTA, CDR2 FQGNSA. With V trimmed by 5 bases and J by 3 bases, 9 bases remained unmatched. The CDR3 contains 15 residues. CDR3: CASSPVGTVKETQYF. CDR3 nucleotides: TGTGCCAGCAGCCCAGTAGGGACAGTAAAAGAGACCCAGTACTTC.

The chain couples TRBV27 to TRBJ1-2; tentatively, D is TRBD1 (5 bases). From germline, CDR1 is MNHEY and CDR2 SMNVEV (reference sequence). The CDR3 length is 13 residues. Trimming took 4 bases from V and 4 from J, leaving 10 bases between them. CDR3 in amino acids: CASSSEGPYGYTF. The CDR3 region has the DNA TGTGCCAGCAGTTCCGAGGGGCCCTATGGCTACACCTTC.

This clonotype was detected ten times or more. This chain uses TRBV6-2 or TRBV6-3 with TRBJ2-1; TRBD2 matches 10 bases. The CDR3 totals 15 residues. The germline CDR1 and CDR2 sequences are MNHEY and SVGEGT. Trimming removed 2 bases from V and 3 bases from J; junction bases left unmatched: 1. CDR3 DNA: TGTGCCAGCAGTTACACTAGCGGGGACTACAATGAGCAGTTCTTC. It specifies CASSYTSGDYNEQFF.

Points on this clonotype: This may arise from a read error, as a much more abundant clone is one base away. This chain uses TRBV7-2 with TRBJ2-1; TRBD1 matches at 8 bases. J was trimmed by 13 bases and V by 3 bases; bases with no gene match: 23. Germline-derived CDR1 and CDR2 are SGHTA and FQGNSA. The CDR3 length is 18 residues. The CDR3 sequence: CASSLQIGNWDRQETQFF. CDR3 sequence (DNA): TGTGCCAGCAGCTTGCAAATTGGCAATTGGGACAGGCAAGAGACCCAGTTCTTC.

Only a few counts were recorded for this clonotype. This rearrangement joins TRBV4-1 to TRBJ1-1, with D unclear. The V end was cut by 7 bases, the J end by 2 bases, with 11 bases between. CDR3 size: 13 residues. Germline V gives CDR1 MGHRA, CDR2 YSYEKL. CDR3 nucleotides: TGCGCCAGCATGCAGGACGTTAACACTGAAGCTTTCTTT. Encoded protein: CASMQDVNTEAFF.

This clonotype was counted between two and nine times. The chain combines TRBV4-2 with TRBJ2-3; 8 bases fit TRBD2. The J segment lost 1 base and the V segment lost 1 base, leaving 7 bases of the junction unmatched. Germline V gene data show CDR1 as LGHNA and CDR2 as YNFKEQ. This CDR3 contains 17 residues. CDR3 region: CASSQGASGGRTDTQYF. In nucleotides, the CDR3 is TGTGCCAGCAGCCAAGGGGCGAGCGGGGGCCGCACAGATACGCAGTATTTT.

The chain links TRBV4-3 to TRBJ2-7; no clear D gene. The V end lost 3 bases, the J end lost 0 bases, and 18 bases lay between the germline ends. Germline-derived CDR1 and CDR2 are LGHNA and YSLEER. This CDR3 comprises 17 residues. The CDR3: CASSHSWARKNSYEQYF. The CDR3 DNA reads TGCGCCAGCAGCCACTCCTGGGCGCGGAAAAACTCCTACGAGCAGTACTTC.

V usage is TRBV20-1 and J usage is TRBJ1-6; the match to TRBD1 covers 8 bases. V shed 7 bases and J 3 bases; nucleotides not matched to a gene: 8. Germline assignment: CDR1 DFQATT and CDR2 SNEGSKA (reference sequence). The CDR3 length is 15 residues. CDR3: CSVSAGGVYNSPLHF. CDR3 sequence (DNA): TGCAGTGTGAGCGCAGGGGGCGTCTATAATTCACCCCTCCACTTT.

The V gene is TRBV5-1, the J gene TRBJ2-7, with TRBD2 matching 11 bases. Looked up from germline, CDR1 is SGHRS and CDR2 is YFSETQ. V was clipped by 0 bases and J by 2 bases; unmatched bases: 1. The CDR3 covers 15 residues. CDR3 region: CASSLASGGTYEQYF. CDR3 sequence (DNA): TGCGCCAGCAGCTTGGCTAGCGGGGGGACCTACGAGCAGTACTTC.

The chain uses TRBV20-1 and TRBJ1-3; D gene unclear. This CDR3 has 15 amino acids. CDR1 and CDR2 from the germline V gene are DFQATT and SNEGSKA (reference sequence). The DNA of the CDR3 is TGCAGCGCCCACCCTATATCCTCTCTGGAAAACACCATATATTTT. Translation: CSAHPISSLENTIYF.

This clonotype was counted between two and nine times. This chain links TRBV29-1 with TRBJ1-1; D gene uncertain. CDR1 is SQVTM and CDR2 is ANQGSEA in the germline V gene. The V end lost 6 bases, the J end lost 0 bases, and 8 bases lay between the germline ends. CDR3 length: 12 residues. Written as DNA, the CDR3 is TGCAGCGTGAGAGCCATGAACACTGAAGCTTTCTTT. This gives the protein CSVRAMNTEAFF.

The genes are TRBV20-1 and TRBJ2-2, with TRBD1 as a possible D gene (6 bases). Germline V gene lookup returns CDR1 DFQATT and CDR2 SNEGSKA (reference sequence). The CDR3 totals 13 residues. Trimming removed 6 bases from V and 6 bases from J, with 14 bases in between. CDR3: CSANIQGSGELFF. The CDR3 DNA reads as TGCAGTGCCAATATTCAGGGGTCCGGGGAGCTGTTTTTT.

This clonotype was observed a handful of times. The genes are TRBV7-2 and TRBJ2-1; 7 bases are a match to TRBD2. Germline CDR1 is SGHTA and CDR2 is FQGNSA. The V gene end was trimmed by 2 bases and the J gene end by 4 bases; junction bases not matched to a gene: 8. The CDR3 has 16 amino acids. The CDR3 loop reads CASSLSVASGYNEQFF. The CDR3 DNA reads TGTGCCAGCAGCTTATCTGTGGCTAGCGGTTACAATGAGCAGTTCTTC. Full variable domain (missing parts from reference TRBV7-2 and TRBJ2-1): GAGVSQSPSNKVTEKGKDVELRCDPISGHTALYWYRQSLGQGLEFLIYFQGNSAPDKSGLPSDRFSAERTGGSVSTLTIQRTQQEDSAVYLCASSLSVASGYNEQFFGPGTRLTVL.

This clonotype turned up a few times. The gene calls are TRBV7-2 and TRBJ2-1, with D perhaps matching TRBD1 (6 bases). Germline CDR1 reads SGHTA; CDR2 reads FQGNSA. The V end was cut by 2 bases, the J end by 6 bases, with 14 bases between. The CDR3 sequence is 15 residues long. For the CDR3, the DNA is TGTGCCAGCAGCTTATTGTCAGTGACAGGCAATGAGCAGTTCTTC. This translates into CASSLLSVTGNEQFF.